This T cell receptor (beta chain) derives from a study of spatial heterogeneity in lung cancer. V lost 2 bases and J lost 2, with 10 bases in between. Germline V lookup: CDR1 MDHEN, CDR2 SYDVKM. This CDR3 spans 14 amino acids. This clonotype was recorded many times. Because the library targeted alpha chains, this beta chain is an off-target read whose size means little. TCRdb analysed the 5' RACE reads with MiXCR anew, one entry per CDR3 protein. The sample includes under 10,000 distinct CDR3 sequences, roughly 4% of them seen just once. Time point: blood taken at disease recurrence. TCRs were sequenced from unsorted whole RNA of tumor, nontumor lung or PBMC.

The sequence was obtained from a female donor with early-stage non-small cell lung cancer. This rearrangement joins TRBV28 to TRBJ2-7; D may correspond to TRBD1 or TRBD2 (5 bases each). This specimen consisted of PBMCs, obtained at recurrence. The CDR3 sequence: CASSLRGRAYEQYF. The CDR3 DNA is TGTGCCAGCAGTTTACGGGGACGGGCCTACGAGCAGTACTTC.